The TCR beta chain under discussion was sequenced for a study of blood T cell repertoires in COVID-19. Overall study: T cells, B-cell-depleted T cells, or PBMCs supplied cDNA or gDNA.

Study processing details: Amplified reference gene primers provided the basis for estimating nucleated cell counts. Profiling relied on immunoSEQ multiplex PCR, and the TCRdb table lists in-frame clones only, not all of them. The V and J calls and clone size are taken from that table; D and trimming were inferred from the DNA. Altogether more than 15,000 clones are present, about 88% being singletons, with the ten largest covering roughly 10%. CDR3 length: 17 amino acids. Sequencing was performed on peripheral blood. This chain connects TRBV21-1 to TRBJ2-6; TRBD2, the table's D call, lacks a check against the DNA. TRBV21-1 is labeled a pseudogene. The receptor was isolated from a man aged 40-50 years with active COVID-19. The CDR3 DNA follows: TGTGCCACCTCCGGAGGGGGGGCCTTCTTTGGGGCCAACGTCCTGACTTTC. This sequence encodes CATSGGGAFFGANVLTF.